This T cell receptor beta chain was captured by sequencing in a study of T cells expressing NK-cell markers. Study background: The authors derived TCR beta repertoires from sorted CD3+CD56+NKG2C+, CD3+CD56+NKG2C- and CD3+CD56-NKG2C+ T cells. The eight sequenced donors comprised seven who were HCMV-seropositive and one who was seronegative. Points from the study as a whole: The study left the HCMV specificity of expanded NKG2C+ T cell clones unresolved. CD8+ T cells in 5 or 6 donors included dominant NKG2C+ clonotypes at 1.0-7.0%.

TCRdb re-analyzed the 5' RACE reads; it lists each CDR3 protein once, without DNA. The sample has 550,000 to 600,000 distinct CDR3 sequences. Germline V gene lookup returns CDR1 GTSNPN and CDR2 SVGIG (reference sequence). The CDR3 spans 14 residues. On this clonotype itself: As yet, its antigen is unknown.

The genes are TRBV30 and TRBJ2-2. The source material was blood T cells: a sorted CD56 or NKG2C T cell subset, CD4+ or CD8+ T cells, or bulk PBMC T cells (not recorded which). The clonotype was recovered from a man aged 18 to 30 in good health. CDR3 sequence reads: CAWSGLAHTGELFF.